The clone carrying this T cell receptor beta chain showed up many times. Time point noted: after trial treatment. Treatment here: LDRT plus nivolumab, ipilimumab, low-dose cyclophosphamide and aspirin (RACIN trial). All of the donors were given nivolumab, ipilimumab, aspirin, low-dose cyclophosphamide and low-dose radiotherapy as part of RACIN, a single-arm trial. Those eligible were patients bearing advanced solid tumors lacking tumor-infiltrating lymphocytes. This specimen belongs to a study of low-dose radiotherapy and immunotherapy resistance in tumors. The germline CDR1 and CDR2 sequences are MNHNY and SVGAGI (reference sequence). Trimming took off 7 bases at V and 2 bases at J, with 24 bases between the two ends. The CDR3 is 17 amino acids. Priming of first-strand cDNA relied on TRAV- and TRBV-specific primers (covering alpha and beta chains). TCRs were put through 20 to 25 PCR cycles of amplification with Phusion. A constant-region primer and the V-primer adapter served as the primer pair. MiXCR, applied by TCRdb to the reads, yields one record per CDR3 protein. This sample has 85,000 to 95,000 distinct CDR3 sequences, with approximately 22% found just once.

The gene calls are TRBV6-6 and TRBJ2-7, with a tentative D call TRBD2 (5 bases). This specimen consisted of PBMCs, obtained after low-dose radiotherapy plus immunotherapy. The sequence derives from a female donor with ovarian cancer. CDR3 in amino acids: CASIPRSEGVSTYEQYF. The DNA for the CDR3 is TGTGCCAGCATTCCCCGGTCTGAGGGAGTATCCACCTACGAGCAGTACTTC.